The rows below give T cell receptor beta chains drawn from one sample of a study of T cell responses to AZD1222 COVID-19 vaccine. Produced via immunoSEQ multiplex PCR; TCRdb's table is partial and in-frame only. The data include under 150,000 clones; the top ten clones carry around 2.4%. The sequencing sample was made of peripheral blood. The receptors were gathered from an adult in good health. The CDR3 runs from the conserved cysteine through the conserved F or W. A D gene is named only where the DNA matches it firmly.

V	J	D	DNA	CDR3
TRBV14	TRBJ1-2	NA	TGTGCCTATAACGGGAGTGGCTACACCTTC	CAYNGSGYTF
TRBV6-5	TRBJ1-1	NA	TGTGCCAGCACCATGGGAGGAAAGAACACTGAAGCTTTCTTT	CASTMGGKNTEAFF
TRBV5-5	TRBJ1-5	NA	TGTGCCAGCAGCTATGACAGCCGGGGTGGGCAGCCCCAGCATTTT	CASSYDSRGGQPQHF
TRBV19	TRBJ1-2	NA	TGTGCCAGTAGTATCGCCAGGGCGGATGGCTACACCTTC	CASSIARADGYTF
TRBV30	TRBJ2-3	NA	TGTGCCTGGACGGAAGGGGGGGCGGGAGATACGCAGTATTTT	CAWTEGGAGDTQYF
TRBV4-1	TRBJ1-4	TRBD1	TGCGCCAGCAGCCCAGTTGGGACAGGGGGATGGGAAAAACTGTTTTTT	CASSPVGTGGWEKLFF
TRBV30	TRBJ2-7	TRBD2	TGTGCCTGGGGGAGGGGACTGCCGGCTGTCGAGCAGTACTTC	CAWGRGLPAVEQYF
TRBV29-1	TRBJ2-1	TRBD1	TGCAGCGTTGTGTCCGGGACAGGCCACAATGAGCAGTTCTTC	CSVVSGTGHNEQFF
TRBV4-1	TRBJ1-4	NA	TGCGCCAGCAGCCAAGACCAGCTTGAAAAACTGTTTTTT	CASSQDQLEKLFF
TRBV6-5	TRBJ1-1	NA	TGTGCCAGCAGTCGGAGGAACACTGAAGCTTTCTTT	CASSRRNTEAFF
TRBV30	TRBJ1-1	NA	TGTGCCTGGAGTCGGGGGGCCAGGTCGGCTGAAGCTTTCTTT	CAWSRGARSAEAFF
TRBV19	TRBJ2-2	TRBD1	TGTGCCAGTAGTATAGTCCCCGGACAGGGGCCCGGGGAGCTGTTTTTT	CASSIVPGQGPGELFF
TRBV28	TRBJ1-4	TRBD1	TGTGCCAGCAGTTCCCAAATAGGGACAGGGGCCGCAACTAATGAAAAACTGTTTTTT	CASSSQIGTGAATNEKLFF
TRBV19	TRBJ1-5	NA	TGTGCCACCTCAGACAGACACTATCAGCCCCAGCATTTT	CATSDRHYQPQHF
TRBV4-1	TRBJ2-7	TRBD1	TGCGCCAGCAGCCAACTGGACAGGGCTTCCTACGAGCAGTACTTC	CASSQLDRASYEQYF
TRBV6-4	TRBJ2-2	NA	TGTGCCAGCAGTGAGTCGGTGGGGGCTAACACCGGGGAGCTGTTTTTT	CASSESVGANTGELFF
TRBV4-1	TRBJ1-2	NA	TGCGCCAGCAGCTCCACCCCACAGGTTAGGAACTATGGCTACACCTTC	CASSSTPQVRNYGYTF
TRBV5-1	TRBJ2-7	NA	TGCGCCAGCAGCTTGGATCAGGGCGCGTTCTACGAGCAGTACTTC	CASSLDQGAFYEQYF
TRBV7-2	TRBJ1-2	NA	TGTGCCAGCAGCTTAGAAGGGTCGAGTGGGGTTCATGGCTACACCTTC	CASSLEGSSGVHGYTF
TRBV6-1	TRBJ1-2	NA	TGTGCCAGCAGTGAACTTGGACAGTCTAACTATGGCTACACCTTC	CASSELGQSNYGYTF
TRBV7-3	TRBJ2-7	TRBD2	TGTGCCAGCATCCCCTGGACTAGCGGGGCCTACGAGCAGTACTTC	CASIPWTSGAYEQYF
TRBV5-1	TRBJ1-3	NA	TGCGCCAGCAGCTTGGCCGGCGGCAGGGTCTCTGGAAACACCATATATTTT	CASSLAGGRVSGNTIYF
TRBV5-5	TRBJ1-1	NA	TGTGCCAGCAGCTTGAGGCGGAGCGCAGGGTGGATGAACACTGAAGCTTTCTTT	CASSLRRSAGWMNTEAFF
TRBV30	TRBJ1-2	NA	TGTGCCACCCCCCACCCGGGGGGCGCCTATGGCTACACCTTC	CATPHPGGAYGYTF
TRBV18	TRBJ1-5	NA	TGTGCCAGCTCACCACCCTTCATCCCCCACGGGTTAATTCAGCCCCAGCATTTT	CASSPPFIPHGLIQPQHF
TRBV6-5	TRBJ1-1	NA	TGTGCCAGCAGTCCCCGAGCGAACACTGAAGCTTTCTTT	CASSPRANTEAFF
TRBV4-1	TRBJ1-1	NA	TGCGCCAGCAGCCAAGATCCTAGTGCATCAGCTTTCTTT	CASSQDPSASAFF
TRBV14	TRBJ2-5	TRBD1	TGTGCCAGCAGCCAAGACACTTCCGGGACAGCGCAAGAGACCCAGTACTTC	CASSQDTSGTAQETQYF